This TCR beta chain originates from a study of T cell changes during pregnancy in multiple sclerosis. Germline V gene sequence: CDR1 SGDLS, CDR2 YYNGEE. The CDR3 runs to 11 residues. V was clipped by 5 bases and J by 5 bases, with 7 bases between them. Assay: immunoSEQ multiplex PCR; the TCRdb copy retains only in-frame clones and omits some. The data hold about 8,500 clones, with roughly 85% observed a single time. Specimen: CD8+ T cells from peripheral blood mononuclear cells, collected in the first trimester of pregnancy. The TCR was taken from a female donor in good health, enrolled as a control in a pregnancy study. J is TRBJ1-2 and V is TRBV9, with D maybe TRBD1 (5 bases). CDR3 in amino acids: CASRAGYGYTF. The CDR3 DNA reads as TGTGCCAGCAGGGCAGGGTATGGCTACACCTTC.